This T cell receptor beta chain was documented in a study of cytomegalovirus exposure and HLA in healthy donors. For the study at large: In a later analysis, the approximately 120 validation repertoires were reported to have used the same platform as the approximately 690 first-cohort repertoires.

The donors belonged to the roughly 110-subject validation cohort, separate from the roughly 650-subject first cohort. The study, taken as a whole, reports: Many donors carried some public TCRs, although rarity characterized most TCR sequences. There were approximately 150 TCR beta chains listed as cytomegalovirus-associated.

A note on this clone: Its antigen remains unidentified.

Trimming left V 5 bases short and J 4 bases short, with 8 bases between. CDR3 length equals 12 residues. Looked up from germline, CDR1 is MDHEN and CDR2 is SYDVKM. Repertoires were generated with immunoSEQ multiplex PCR, while TCRdb's copy carries only in-frame clones and drops some. The sample yields roughly 120,000 clones, about 93% seen once. Sequencing was performed on PBMCs. This sequence was found in a woman aged 18-29 years in good health and CMV-seronegative. The chain recombines TRBV28 with TRBJ1-2, with D perhaps matching TRBD1 (5 bases). CDR3 DNA sequence: TGTGCCAGCAGTGGACAAATCTATGGCTACACCTTC. Its protein is CASSGQIYGYTF.